These 25 T cell receptor beta chains were sequenced from one sample in a study of cytomegalovirus exposure and HLA in healthy donors. In the PCR, 60 Vbeta and 13 Jbeta primers were used. TCRdb's table, derived via immunoSEQ multiplex PCR, lists solely in-frame clones and lacks some. The table lists 150,000 to 200,000 clones, about 80% of them singletons, with over 12% in the top ten. The sequencing input was PBMCs. The receptors come from a woman aged 30 to 39 in good health and CMV-seropositive.

The rearrangement uses TRBV19 and TRBJ2-5, with D maybe TRBD1 (5 bases). The CDR3 spans 13 residues. The germline V gene encodes CDR1 LNHDA and CDR2 SQIVND (reference sequence). The V and J ends lost 6 bases and 4 bases respectively, with 12 bases between them. Written as DNA, the CDR3 is TGTGCCAGTAGCGCTGGACATGGAGAGACCCAGTACTTC. Protein: CASSAGHGETQYF.

V is TRBV6-1 and J is TRBJ2-7; 7 positions match TRBD1. J was trimmed by 2 bases and V by 4 bases; bases with no gene match: 8. Looked up from germline, CDR1 is MNHNS and CDR2 is SASEGT. This CDR3 comprises 15 residues. Here the CDR3 reads CASSGPTGAAYEQYF. The CDR3 DNA sequence: TGTGCCAGCAGTGGACCTACAGGGGCTGCCTACGAGCAGTACTTC.

J is TRBJ2-1 and V is TRBV7-8, with D tentatively TRBD1 (6 bases). The CDR3 loop spans 14 amino acids. Trimming took off 5 bases at V and 4 bases at J, with 12 bases between the two ends. Looked up from germline, CDR1 is SGHVS and CDR2 is FQNEAQ. CDR3: CASSPRTVYNEQFF. DNA for the CDR3: TGTGCCAGCAGCCCTCGGACAGTTTACAATGAGCAGTTCTTC.

The chain recombines TRBV2 with TRBJ2-3, with D possibly matching TRBD2 (5 bases). This CDR3 spans 16 amino acids. The V and J ends lost 4 bases and 0 bases respectively, with 14 bases between them. Germline assignment: CDR1 SNHLY and CDR2 FYNNEI. The CDR3 coding sequence is TGTGCCAGCAGTGGACGAGGAGGAATAAGCACAGATACGCAGTATTTT. Protein: CASSGRGGISTDTQYF.

The J gene is TRBJ1-2, the V gene TRBV30; maybe TRBD1 (5 bases). The germline gives CDR1 GTSNPN, CDR2 SVGIG (reference sequence). The CDR3 runs to 11 residues. CDR3 residues: CASDKNYGYTF. CDR3 nucleotides: TGTGCTTCGGACAAGAACTATGGCTACACCTTC.

The rearrangement joins TRBV29-1 to TRBJ2-5; D possibly corresponds to TRBD1 (6 bases). Looked up from germline, CDR1 is SQVTM and CDR2 is ANQGSEA. The V end lost 6 bases, the J end lost 2 bases, and 16 bases lay between the germline ends. CDR3 length: 14 residues. CDR3 region: CSVPPGDLQETQYF. In DNA form, the CDR3 reads TGCAGCGTGCCCCCAGGGGACCTACAAGAGACCCAGTACTTC.

V and J are TRBV18 and TRBJ2-7; 7 bases are a match to TRBD2. The germline V gene encodes CDR1 KGHSH and CDR2 LQKENI. V was clipped by 2 bases and J by 7 bases; unmatched bases: 8. The CDR3 totals 14 residues. The CDR3 nucleotides are TGTGCCAGCTCACCAATCGCGGTGGGGGGGGAGCAGTACTTC. It specifies CASSPIAVGGEQYF. The full variable domain, completed using reference TRBV18 and TRBJ2-7, is NAGVMQNPRHLVRRRGQEARLRCSPMKGHSHVYWYRQLPEEGLKFMVYLQKENIIDESGMPKERFSAEFPKEGPSILRIQQVVRGDSAAYFCASSPIAVGGEQYFGPGTRLTVT.

This sequence joins TRBV25-1 and TRBJ2-1; 11 bases fit TRBD2. Germline V gene lookup returns CDR1 MGHDK and CDR2 SYGVNS. CDR3 length: 14 amino acids. V shed 8 bases, J shed 2 bases, and the junction held 2 bases outside the gene matches. CDR3 bases: TGTGCCAGCCGTAGCGGGGGGGCCTACAATGAGCAGTTCTTC. Amino acids: CASRSGGAYNEQFF. The whole variable domain, remainder taken from reference TRBV25-1 and TRBJ2-1, is EADIYQTPRYLVIGTGKKITLECSQTMGHDKMYWYQQDPGMELHLIHYSYGVNSTEKGDLSSESTVSRIRTEHFPLTLESARPSHTSQYLCASRSGGAYNEQFFGPGTRLTVL.

V gene TRBV4-3 combines with J gene TRBJ2-7; D not certain. The CDR3 is made up of 14 amino acids. CDR1 LGHNA and CDR2 YSLEER come from the germline V gene. V was trimmed by 0 bases and J by 6 bases, leaving 12 bases between them. The CDR3 DNA is TGCGCCAGCAGCCAAGATATGAGTTTTGGCGAGCAGTACTTC. Its translation is CASSQDMSFGEQYF.

The chain joins TRBV2 to TRBJ1-5; the D gene is possibly TRBD1 (6 bases). This CDR3 has 14 amino acids. V was shortened by 6 bases and J by 7 bases, with 16 bases between the two germline ends. Germline-derived CDR1 and CDR2 are SNHLY and FYNNEI. CDR3 in DNA: TGTGCCAGCAGCTTACAGACAGGCCGGCAGCCCCAGCATTTT. It is translated as CASSLQTGRQPQHF.

CDR3 sequence reads: CASSFSGGGQETQYF. In DNA, the CDR3 is TGTGCCAGCAGTTTTTCGGGCGGGGGGCAAGAGACCCAGTACTTC. The J gene is TRBJ2-5, the V gene TRBV6-6; 8 bases fit TRBD2. There are 15 residues in the CDR3. CDR1 is MNHNY, CDR2 SVGAGI, per germline (reference sequence). Unmatched junction bases numbered 6, after V lost 4 bases and J lost 2 bases.

The chain uses TRBV19 and TRBJ2-6, with D tentatively TRBD1 (6 bases). CDR1 LNHDA and CDR2 SQIVND come from the germline V gene (reference sequence). Trimming removed 1 base from V and 2 bases from J, with 18 bases in between. The CDR3 extends over 19 amino acids. DNA of the CDR3: TGTGCCAGTAGTATAGCCTCCCATAGGGGGTCGGCTGGGGCCAACGTCCTGACTTTC. Translation gives CASSIASHRGSAGANVLTF.

As to this clone: This sample includes further DNA sequences coding for the same CDR3. The CDR3 spells CASSRTGANEKLFF. As DNA, the CDR3 is TGTGCCAGTAGCAGAACAGGAGCTAATGAAAAACTGTTTTTT. V and J are TRBV19 and TRBJ1-4, with a weak D call TRBD1 (5 bases). The CDR3 covers 14 residues. With 6 bases removed from V and 3 bases from J, the gap between germline ends came to 11 bases. Germline assignment: CDR1 LNHDA and CDR2 SQIVND (reference sequence).

The chain joins TRBV30 to TRBJ2-3; D is possibly TRBD1 (6 bases). V was trimmed by 2 bases and J by 2 bases, leaving 8 bases between them. The germline gives CDR1 GTSNPN, CDR2 SVGIG (reference sequence). CDR3 size: 13 residues. The CDR3 sequence is CAWSKGHTDTQYF. The CDR3, as DNA: TGTGCCTGGAGTAAGGGACACACAGATACGCAGTATTTT.

V and J are TRBV6-5 and TRBJ2-7; no clear D gene. CDR1 and CDR2 from the germline V gene are MNHEY and SVGAGI. The V end lost 6 bases, the J end lost 2 bases, and 11 bases lay between the germline ends. CDR3 size: 13 residues. For the CDR3, the DNA is TGTGCCAGCAGGAACAGAGAAGCCTACGAGCAGTACTTC. Translation: CASRNREAYEQYF.

The J gene is TRBJ1-6, the V gene TRBV2; TRBD1 might be the D (5 bases). Trimming removed 1 base at V and 4 bases at J, with 20 bases between. Germline CDR1 and CDR2: SNHLY and FYNNEI. This CDR3 has 19 amino acids. CDR3 protein: CASSEVPRGLVVYNSPLHF. The DNA for the CDR3 is TGTGCCAGCAGTGAAGTTCCCCGGGGGTTGGTGGTGTATAATTCACCCCTCCACTTT.

The chain is built from TRBV4-3 and TRBJ1-1; D remains unclear. V lost 0 bases and J lost 2, with 10 bases in between. The CDR3 covers 15 residues. Germline assignment: CDR1 LGHNA and CDR2 YSLEER. Here the CDR3 reads CASSQDAAGNTEAFF. CDR3 DNA: TGCGCCAGCAGCCAAGATGCGGCGGGCAACACTGAAGCTTTCTTT.

V gene TRBV5-6 combines with J gene TRBJ2-7; 7 bases are shared with TRBD1. The CDR3 loop spans 15 amino acids. Unmatched junction bases numbered 8, after V lost 1 base and J lost 4 bases. Germline V lookup: CDR1 SGHDT, CDR2 YYEEEE. The CDR3 sequence: CASSLRGAGGYEQYF. CDR3 sequence (DNA): TGTGCCAGCAGCTTGAGAGGCGCAGGGGGTTACGAGCAGTACTTC. The whole variable domain, remainder taken from reference TRBV5-6 and TRBJ2-7, is DAGVTQSPTHLIKTRGQQVTLRCSPKSGHDTVSWYQQALGQGPQFIFQYYEEEERQRGNFPDRFSGHQFPNYSSELNVNALLLGDSALYLCASSLRGAGGYEQYFGPGTRLTVT.

The J gene is TRBJ1-2, the V gene TRBV30; D remains ambiguous. In germline, CDR1 is GTSNPN, CDR2 SVGIG (reference sequence). The ends were cut back, 0 bases at V and 10 bases at J, with 9 bases in the middle. The CDR3 is 11 residues long. The CDR3 DNA is TGTGCCTGGAGTGTCATGAGTGACTACACCTTC. This encodes CAWSVMSDYTF.

This clone was detected a few times. V is TRBV5-4 and J is TRBJ1-1; D is possibly TRBD1 (5 bases). This CDR3 comprises 16 residues. The germline gives CDR1 SGHNT, CDR2 YYREEE (reference sequence). The ends were cut back, 2 bases at V and 4 bases at J, with 18 bases in the middle. CDR3 in amino acids: CASSLAGNLQVTEAFF. Written as DNA, the CDR3 is TGTGCCAGCAGCTTAGCAGGGAACTTGCAGGTCACTGAAGCTTTCTTT.

In nucleotides, the CDR3 is TGTGCCAGCAGCGTAGGAGACGGTGGAGGAGCTTTCTTT. It is translated as CASSVGDGGGAFF. V is TRBV9 and J is TRBJ1-1; D is undetermined. Germline CDR1 reads SGDLS; CDR2 reads YYNGEE. The CDR3 extends over 13 amino acids. The V end lost 0 bases, the J end lost 10 bases, and 13 bases lay between the germline ends. Based on the CDR3 plus reference TRBV9 and TRBJ1-1, the full variable domain is DSGVTQTPKHLITATGQRVTLRCSPRSGDLSVYWYQQSLDQGLQFLIQYYNGEERAKGNILERFSAQQFPDLHSELNLSSLELGDSALYFCASSVGDGGGAFFGQGTRLTVV.

CDR3: CASSPGTGNYGYTF. The DNA for the CDR3 is TGTGCCAGCAGCCCCGGGACAGGGAATTATGGCTACACCTTC. The chain joins TRBV28 to TRBJ1-2; 9 bases map to TRBD1. Trimming took 6 bases from V and 5 from J; bases not matched to a gene: 7. Germline V lookup: CDR1 MDHEN, CDR2 SYDVKM. CDR3 size: 14 residues.

In this sample, this clone turned up a few times. CDR3 in DNA: TGTGCCAGCAGTTTTAGCGGGGGGTTGAACACCGGGGAGCTGTTTTTT. It specifies CASSFSGGLNTGELFF. The V call is TRBV6-5, the J call TRBJ2-2; 10 nucleotides line up with TRBD2. With V trimmed by 4 bases and J by 1 base, 3 bases remained unmatched. The germline CDR1 and CDR2 sequences are MNHEY and SVGAGI. This CDR3 is built from 16 residues.

The chain is built from TRBV10-3 and TRBJ2-1, with 10 bases matching TRBD2. The V segment lost 0 bases and the J segment 7 bases; nucleotides outside the gene matches: 9. Germline values: CDR1 ENHRY, CDR2 SYGVKD. The CDR3 consists of 17 residues. CDR3 region: CAISESVVAGGKNEQFF. The CDR3 DNA is TGTGCCATCAGTGAGTCAGTAGTAGCGGGAGGTAAGAATGAGCAGTTCTTC.

This rearrangement joins TRBV29-1 to TRBJ2-5; no clear D gene. Deletions cut 4 bases from V and 5 bases from J, with 8 bases between. The CDR3 is made up of 11 amino acids. Germline CDR1 and CDR2: SQVTM and ANQGSEA. CDR3 amino acids: CSVGATETQYF. The CDR3 DNA reads TGCAGCGTTGGGGCAACGGAGACCCAGTACTTC.